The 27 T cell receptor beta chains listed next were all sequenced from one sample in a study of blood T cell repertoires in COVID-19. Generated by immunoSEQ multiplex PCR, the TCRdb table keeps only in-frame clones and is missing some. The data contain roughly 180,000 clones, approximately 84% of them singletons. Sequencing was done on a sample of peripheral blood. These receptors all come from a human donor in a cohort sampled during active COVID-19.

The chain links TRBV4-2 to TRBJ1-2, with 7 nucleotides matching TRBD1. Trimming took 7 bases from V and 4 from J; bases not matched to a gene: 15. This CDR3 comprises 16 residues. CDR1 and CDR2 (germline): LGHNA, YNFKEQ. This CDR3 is CASKPTGTEEPYGYTF. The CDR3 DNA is TGTGCCAGCAAACCCACCGGGACAGAGGAACCCTATGGCTACACCTTC.

The CDR3 protein is CASNPTGGNTEAFF. DNA of the CDR3: TGTGCCAGCAACCCGACAGGGGGAAACACTGAAGCTTTCTTT. The rearrangement joins TRBV6-6 to TRBJ1-1; 9 positions agree with TRBD1. After removal of 7 bases from V and 2 bases from J, the junction contained 5 bases not matched to a gene. This CDR3 contains 14 residues. In germline, CDR1 is MNHNY, CDR2 SVGAGI (reference sequence).

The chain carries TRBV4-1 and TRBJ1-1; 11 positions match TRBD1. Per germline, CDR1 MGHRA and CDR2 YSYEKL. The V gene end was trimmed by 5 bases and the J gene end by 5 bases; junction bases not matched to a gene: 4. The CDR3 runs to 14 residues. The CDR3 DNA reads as TGCGCCAGCAGCACGGGACAGGGGGATACTGAAGCTTTCTTT. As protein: CASSTGQGDTEAFF.

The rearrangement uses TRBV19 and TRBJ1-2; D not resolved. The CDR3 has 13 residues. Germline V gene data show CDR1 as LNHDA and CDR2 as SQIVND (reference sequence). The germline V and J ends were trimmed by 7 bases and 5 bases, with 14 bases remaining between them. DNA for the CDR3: TGTGCCAGTACCAATGACACTGAGTATGGCTACACCTTC. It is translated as CASTNDTEYGYTF.

CDR3 region: CASSLGGLAGEPSSEQYF. CDR3 nucleotide sequence: TGTGCCAGCAGCTTAGGGGGACTAGCGGGGGAACCATCTAGCGAGCAGTACTTC. The gene calls are TRBV13 and TRBJ2-7; 14 nucleotides align to TRBD2. This CDR3 is built from 18 residues. Germline V gives CDR1 PRHDT, CDR2 FYEKMQ (reference sequence). J was trimmed by 6 bases and V by 0 bases; bases with no gene match: 10.

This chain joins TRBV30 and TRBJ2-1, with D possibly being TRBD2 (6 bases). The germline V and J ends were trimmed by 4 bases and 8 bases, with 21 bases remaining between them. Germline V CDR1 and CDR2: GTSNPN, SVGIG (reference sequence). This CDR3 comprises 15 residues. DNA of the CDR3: TGTGCCTGGAACGACGGGCTACACGGGGGATATGAGCAGTTCTTC. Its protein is CAWNDGLHGGYEQFF.

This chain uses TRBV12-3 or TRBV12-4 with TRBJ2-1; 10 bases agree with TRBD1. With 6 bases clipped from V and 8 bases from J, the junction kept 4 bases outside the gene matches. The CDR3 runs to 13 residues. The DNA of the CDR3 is TGTGCCAGCAGCCGGGACAGGGGCGATGAGCAGTTCTTC. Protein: CASSRDRGDEQFF.

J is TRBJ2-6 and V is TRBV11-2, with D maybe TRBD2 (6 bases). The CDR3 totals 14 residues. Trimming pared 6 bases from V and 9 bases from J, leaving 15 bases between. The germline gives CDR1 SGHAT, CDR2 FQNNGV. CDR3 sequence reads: CASRNTRRVNVLTF. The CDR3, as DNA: TGTGCCAGCAGAAATACCAGGAGGGTCAACGTCCTGACTTTC. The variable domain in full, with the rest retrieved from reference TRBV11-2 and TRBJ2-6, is EAGVAQSPRYKIIEKRQSVAFWCNPISGHATLYWYQQILGQGPKLLIQFQNNGVVDDSQLPKDRFSAERLKGVDSTLKIQPAKLEDSAVYLCASRNTRRVNVLTFGAGSRLTVL.

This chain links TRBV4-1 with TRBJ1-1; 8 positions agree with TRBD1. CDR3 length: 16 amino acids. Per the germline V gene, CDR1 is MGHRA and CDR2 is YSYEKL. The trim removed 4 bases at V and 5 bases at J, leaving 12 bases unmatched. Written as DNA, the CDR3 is TGCGCCAGCAGCCGCGGACAGGGAGAAGGGAGGACTGAAGCTTTCTTT. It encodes CASSRGQGEGRTEAFF.

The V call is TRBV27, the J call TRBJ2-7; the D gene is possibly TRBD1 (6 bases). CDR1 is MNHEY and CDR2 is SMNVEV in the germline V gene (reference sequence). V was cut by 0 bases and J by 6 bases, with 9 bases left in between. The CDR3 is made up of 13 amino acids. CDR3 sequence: CASSLSGHLEQYF. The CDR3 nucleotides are TGTGCCAGCAGTTTATCGGGACACCTCGAGCAGTACTTC.

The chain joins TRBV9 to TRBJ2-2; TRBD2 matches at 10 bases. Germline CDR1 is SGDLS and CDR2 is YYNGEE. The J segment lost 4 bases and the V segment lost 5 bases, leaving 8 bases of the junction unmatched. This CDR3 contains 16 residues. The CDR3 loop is CASSPPLAGVTGELFF. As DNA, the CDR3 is TGTGCCAGCAGTCCCCCCCTAGCGGGGGTCACCGGGGAGCTGTTTTTT.

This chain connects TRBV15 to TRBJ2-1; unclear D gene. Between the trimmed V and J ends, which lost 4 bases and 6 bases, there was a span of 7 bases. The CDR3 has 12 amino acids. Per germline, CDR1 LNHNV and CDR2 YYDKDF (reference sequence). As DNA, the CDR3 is TGTGCCACCAGCAACTCACGCAATGAGCAGTTCTTC. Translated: CATSNSRNEQFF.

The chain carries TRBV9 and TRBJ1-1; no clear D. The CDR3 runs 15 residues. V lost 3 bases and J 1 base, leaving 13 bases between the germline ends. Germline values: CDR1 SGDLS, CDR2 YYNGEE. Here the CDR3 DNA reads TGTGCCAGCAGCGCCGACACTTACCGGAACACTGAAGCTTTCTTT. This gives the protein CASSADTYRNTEAFF. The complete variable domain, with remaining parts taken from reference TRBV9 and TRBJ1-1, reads DSGVTQTPKHLITATGQRVTLRCSPRSGDLSVYWYQQSLDQGLQFLIQYYNGEERAKGNILERFSAQQFPDLHSELNLSSLELGDSALYFCASSADTYRNTEAFFGQGTRLTVV.

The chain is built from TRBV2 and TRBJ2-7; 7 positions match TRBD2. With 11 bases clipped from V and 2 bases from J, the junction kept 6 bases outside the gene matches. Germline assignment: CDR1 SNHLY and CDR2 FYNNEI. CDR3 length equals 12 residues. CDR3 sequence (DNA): TGTGCCGCCGGGACTATTCCCTACGAGCAGTACTTC. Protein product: CAAGTIPYEQYF.

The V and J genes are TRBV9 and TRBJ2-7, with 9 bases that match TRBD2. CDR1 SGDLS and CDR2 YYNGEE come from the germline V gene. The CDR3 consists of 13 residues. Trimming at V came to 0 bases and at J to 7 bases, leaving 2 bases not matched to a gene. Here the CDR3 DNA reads TGTGCCAGCAGCGTAGATCTAGCGGGGGAGCAGTACTTC. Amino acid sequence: CASSVDLAGEQYF. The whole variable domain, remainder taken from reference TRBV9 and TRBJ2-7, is DSGVTQTPKHLITATGQRVTLRCSPRSGDLSVYWYQQSLDQGLQFLIQYYNGEERAKGNILERFSAQQFPDLHSELNLSSLELGDSALYFCASSVDLAGEQYFGPGTRLTVT.

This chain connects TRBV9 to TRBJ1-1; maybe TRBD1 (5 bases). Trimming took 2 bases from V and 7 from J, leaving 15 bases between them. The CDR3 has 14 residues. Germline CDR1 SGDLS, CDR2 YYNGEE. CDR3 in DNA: TGTGCCAGCAGCGTTTACCCGGACAACGGTGAAGCTTTCTTT. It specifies CASSVYPDNGEAFF.

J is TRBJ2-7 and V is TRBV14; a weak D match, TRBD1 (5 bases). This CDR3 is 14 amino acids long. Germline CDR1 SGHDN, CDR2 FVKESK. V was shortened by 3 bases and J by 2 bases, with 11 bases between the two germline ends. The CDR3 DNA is TGTGCCAGCAGCCATGCGACAGTCCCCTACGAGCAGTACTTC. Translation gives CASSHATVPYEQYF.

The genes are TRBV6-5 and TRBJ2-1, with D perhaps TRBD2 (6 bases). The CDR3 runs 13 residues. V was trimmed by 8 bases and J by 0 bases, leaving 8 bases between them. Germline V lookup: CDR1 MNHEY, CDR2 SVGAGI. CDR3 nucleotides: TGTGCCAGCCGGGGGAGCTCCTACAATGAGCAGTTCTTC. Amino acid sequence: CASRGSSYNEQFF.

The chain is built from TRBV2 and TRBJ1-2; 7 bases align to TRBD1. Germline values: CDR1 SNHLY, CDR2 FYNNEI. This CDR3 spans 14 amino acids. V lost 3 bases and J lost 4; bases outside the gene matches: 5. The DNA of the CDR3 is TGTGCCAGCAGTGAGAACAGGGGATCCTATGGCTACACCTTC. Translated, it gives CASSENRGSYGYTF.

The CDR3: CAWSRSSTYEQYF. In DNA, the CDR3 is TGTGCCTGGAGTAGATCCAGTACCTACGAGCAGTACTTC. The chain joins TRBV30 to TRBJ2-7; no clear D. Germline loops: CDR1 GTSNPN, CDR2 SVGIG (reference sequence). The CDR3 spans 13 residues. V lost 2 bases to trimming and J lost 2 bases, with 10 bases between them.

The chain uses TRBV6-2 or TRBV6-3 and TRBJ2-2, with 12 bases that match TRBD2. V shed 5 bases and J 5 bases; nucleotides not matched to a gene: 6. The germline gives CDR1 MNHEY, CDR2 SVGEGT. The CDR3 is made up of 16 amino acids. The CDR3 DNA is TGTGCCAGCAGTGTGACTAGCGGGGGTTCGACCGGGGAGCTGTTTTTT. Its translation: CASSVTSGGSTGELFF.

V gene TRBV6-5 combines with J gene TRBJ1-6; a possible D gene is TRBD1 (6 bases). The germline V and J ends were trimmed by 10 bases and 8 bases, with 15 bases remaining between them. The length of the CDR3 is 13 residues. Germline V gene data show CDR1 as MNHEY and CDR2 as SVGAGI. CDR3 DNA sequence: TGTGCCACTCAGATTAAGGGGGATTCACCCCTCCACTTT. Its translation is CATQIKGDSPLHF.

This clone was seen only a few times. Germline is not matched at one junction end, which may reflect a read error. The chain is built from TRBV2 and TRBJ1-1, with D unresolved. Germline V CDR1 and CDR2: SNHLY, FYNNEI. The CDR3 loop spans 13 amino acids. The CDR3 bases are TGTGCCAGCATTGAACCAATGAACACTGAAGCTTTCTTT. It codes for CASIEPMNTEAFF.

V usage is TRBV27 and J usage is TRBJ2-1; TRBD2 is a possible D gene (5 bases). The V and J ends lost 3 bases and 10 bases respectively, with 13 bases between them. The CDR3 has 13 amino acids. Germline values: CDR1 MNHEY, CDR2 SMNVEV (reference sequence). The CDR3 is CASSFARGVEQFF. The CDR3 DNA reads TGTGCCAGCAGTTTCGCACGGGGTGTGGAGCAGTTCTTC.

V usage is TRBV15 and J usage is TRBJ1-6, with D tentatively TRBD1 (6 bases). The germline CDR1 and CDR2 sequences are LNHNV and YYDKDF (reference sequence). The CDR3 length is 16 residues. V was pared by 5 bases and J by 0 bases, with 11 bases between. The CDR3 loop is CATSAGQSSYNSPLHF. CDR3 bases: TGTGCCACCAGCGCCGGACAGAGCTCCTATAATTCACCCCTCCACTTT.

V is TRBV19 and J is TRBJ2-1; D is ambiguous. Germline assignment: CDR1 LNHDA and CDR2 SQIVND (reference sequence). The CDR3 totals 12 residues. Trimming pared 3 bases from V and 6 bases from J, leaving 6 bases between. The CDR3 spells CASSIPFNEQFF. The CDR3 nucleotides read TGTGCCAGTAGTATCCCTTTCAATGAGCAGTTCTTC.

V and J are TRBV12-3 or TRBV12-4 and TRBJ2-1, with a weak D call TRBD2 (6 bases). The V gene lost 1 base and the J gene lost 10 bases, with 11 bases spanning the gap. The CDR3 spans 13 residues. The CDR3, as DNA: TGTGCCAGCAGTTTAGGGGGGGTGATGGAGCAGTTCTTC. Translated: CASSLGGVMEQFF.